These 11 T cell receptor beta chains were all obtained from the same sample, sequenced in a study of beta chain features in type 1 diabetes. Study-wide points: TCRB CDR3 length was moderately but significantly reduced in all four CD4+ subsets of Type 1 diabetes patients.

cDNA synthesis used the whole RNA isolate, giving expressed TCRB sequences. Clones were read by immunoSEQ multiplex PCR, and TCRdb kept only the in-frame ones, dropping some. The sample consists of 95,000 to 150,000 clones, around 15% of them appearing once. These TCRs are of unknown antigen specificity. The material sequenced was central memory CD4+ T cells from blood. The receptors were gathered from a man aged 30-40 years with type 1 diabetes.

This clone was counted at least ten times. V usage is TRBV7-2 and J usage is TRBJ1-3, with D possibly matching TRBD1 (5 bases). Germline lookup yields CDR1 SGHTA and CDR2 FQGNSA. CDR3 length equals 17 residues. Trimming cost V 1 base and J 0 bases, with 13 bases left between them. CDR3 amino acids: CASSLVGTGLSGNTIYF. The CDR3 coding sequence is TGTGCCAGCAGCTTAGTAGGAACAGGCCTCTCTGGAAACACCATATATTTT. The full variable domain, its missing parts supplied by reference TRBV7-2 and TRBJ1-3, is GAGVSQSPSNKVTEKGKDVELRCDPISGHTALYWYRQSLGQGLEFLIYFQGNSAPDKSGLPSDRFSAERTGGSVSTLTIQRTQQEDSAVYLCASSLVGTGLSGNTIYFGEGSWLTVV.

In its sample, this clone was seen a few times. V usage is TRBV4-3 and J usage is TRBJ1-3; a weak D match, TRBD1 (5 bases). Germline-derived CDR1 and CDR2 are LGHNA and YSLEER. The V end lost 4 bases, the J end lost 8 bases, and 18 bases lay between the germline ends. This CDR3 has 15 amino acids. CDR3 bases: TGCGCCAGCAGCCCAGGGACCCATGATTGGGACACCATATATTTT. It specifies CASSPGTHDWDTIYF.

This chain links TRBV7-9 with TRBJ1-4; D is undetermined. CDR3 length: 16 amino acids. V was trimmed by 1 base and J by 2 bases, leaving 11 bases between them. Germline V gene lookup returns CDR1 SEHNR and CDR2 FQNEAQ (reference sequence). The CDR3 DNA follows: TGTGCCAGCAGCTTAGGCGGGCAGATGACTAATGAAAAACTGTTTTTT. Translating it yields CASSLGGQMTNEKLFF.

This clone was observed a handful of times. The rearrangement uses TRBV7-2 and TRBJ2-5; possible D gene TRBD1, 5 bases. V lost 1 base and J lost 4, with 16 bases in between. This CDR3 has 16 residues. Germline CDR1 reads SGHTA; CDR2 reads FQGNSA. Here the CDR3 DNA reads TGTGCCAGCAGCTTAGACCCCCCCAGGGTTGGAGAGACCCAGTACTTC. This translates into CASSLDPPRVGETQYF.

This rearrangement joins TRBV7-6 to TRBJ1-4, with TRBD1 matching over 11 bases. The CDR3 runs to 15 residues. Germline loops: CDR1 SGHVS, CDR2 FNYEAQ. V lost 1 base and J lost 7; bases outside the gene matches: 2. Here the CDR3 reads CASSLGGTGGEKLFF. CDR3 nucleotide sequence: TGTGCCAGCAGCTTAGGAGGGACAGGGGGTGAAAAACTGTTTTTT.

This clone was picked up a small number of times. Here the CDR3 reads CASSSSGQGYNEQFF. The DNA for the CDR3 is TGTGCCAGCAGTTCATCGGGACAGGGGTACAATGAGCAGTTCTTC. V is TRBV6-5 and J is TRBJ2-1; 10 bases line up with TRBD1. The germline V gene encodes CDR1 MNHEY and CDR2 SVGAGI. CDR3 length: 15 residues. V was clipped by 4 bases and J by 4 bases; unmatched bases: 4.

Only a few counts were recorded for this clone. The rearrangement joins TRBV28 to TRBJ1-2, with D uncertain. V was pared by 7 bases and J by 7 bases, with 16 bases between. The CDR3 runs 13 residues. Germline V gene sequence: CDR1 MDHEN, CDR2 SYDVKM. The CDR3 sequence: CASTSAHSGGYTF. The DNA for the CDR3 is TGTGCCAGCACCTCGGCACACTCTGGTGGCTACACCTTC.

This sequence joins TRBV5-5 and TRBJ1-6, with TRBD1 as a possible D gene (5 bases). Germline V CDR1 and CDR2: SGHKS, YYEKEE (reference sequence). This CDR3 contains 17 residues. Trimming removed 4 bases at V and 0 bases at J, with 14 bases between. Here the CDR3 DNA reads TGTGCCAGCAGCGTTGGGACCTTGAGCTCCTATAATTCACCCCTCCACTTT. It encodes CASSVGTLSSYNSPLHF. The complete variable domain, with remaining parts taken from reference TRBV5-5 and TRBJ1-6, reads DAGVTQSPTHLIKTRGQQVTLRCSPISGHKSVSWYQQVLGQGPQFIFQYYEKEERGRGNFPDRFSARQFPNYSSELNVNALLLGDSALYLCASSVGTLSSYNSPLHFGNGTRLTVT.

This clone was seen a few times. This chain joins TRBV11-2 and TRBJ1-5, with a possible D match to TRBD1 (5 bases). The CDR3 runs 15 residues. V dropped 0 bases and J dropped 7 bases, with 13 bases sitting between them. The V gene's germline CDR1 is SGHAT and CDR2 FQNNGV. DNA for the CDR3: TGTGCCAGCAGCTTAGAAGGGGCAGGAGTCCAGCCCCAGCATTTT. It codes for CASSLEGAGVQPQHF.

This clone was counted many times. The chain uses TRBV18 and TRBJ1-2; no definite D call. The length of the CDR3 is 14 residues. Per germline, CDR1 KGHSH and CDR2 LQKENI. V was shortened by 6 bases and J by 2 bases, with 13 bases between the two germline ends. For the CDR3, the DNA is TGTGCCAGCTCCCCCTATGGACGGAACTATGGCTACACCTTC. Translation gives CASSPYGRNYGYTF.

The rearrangement joins TRBV5-1 to TRBJ2-5; the D is unclear. This CDR3 is 13 amino acids long. Between the trimmed V and J ends, which lost 3 bases and 2 bases, there was a span of 8 bases. Per the germline V gene, CDR1 is SGHRS and CDR2 is YFSETQ. CDR3 DNA sequence: TGCGCCAGCAGCTCTGGAACGCAAGAGACCCAGTACTTC. This encodes CASSSGTQETQYF. Variable domain in full (rest from reference TRBV5-1 and TRBJ2-5): KAGVTQTPRYLIKTRGQQVTLSCSPISGHRSVSWYQQTPGQGLQFLFEYFSETQRNKGNFPGRFSGRQFSNSRSEMNVSTLELGDSALYLCASSSGTQETQYFGPGTRLLVL.